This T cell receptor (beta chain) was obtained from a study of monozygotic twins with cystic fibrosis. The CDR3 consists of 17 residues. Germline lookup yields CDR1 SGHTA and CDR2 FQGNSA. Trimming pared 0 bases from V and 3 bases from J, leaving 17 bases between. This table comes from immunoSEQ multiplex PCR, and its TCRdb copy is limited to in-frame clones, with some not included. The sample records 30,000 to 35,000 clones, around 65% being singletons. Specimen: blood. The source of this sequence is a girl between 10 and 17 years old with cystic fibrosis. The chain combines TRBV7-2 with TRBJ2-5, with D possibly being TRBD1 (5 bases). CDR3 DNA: TGTGCCAGCAGCTTAGCGCTTACGTGGGGCGAGAAAGAGACCCAGTACTTC. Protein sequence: CASSLALTWGEKETQYF.